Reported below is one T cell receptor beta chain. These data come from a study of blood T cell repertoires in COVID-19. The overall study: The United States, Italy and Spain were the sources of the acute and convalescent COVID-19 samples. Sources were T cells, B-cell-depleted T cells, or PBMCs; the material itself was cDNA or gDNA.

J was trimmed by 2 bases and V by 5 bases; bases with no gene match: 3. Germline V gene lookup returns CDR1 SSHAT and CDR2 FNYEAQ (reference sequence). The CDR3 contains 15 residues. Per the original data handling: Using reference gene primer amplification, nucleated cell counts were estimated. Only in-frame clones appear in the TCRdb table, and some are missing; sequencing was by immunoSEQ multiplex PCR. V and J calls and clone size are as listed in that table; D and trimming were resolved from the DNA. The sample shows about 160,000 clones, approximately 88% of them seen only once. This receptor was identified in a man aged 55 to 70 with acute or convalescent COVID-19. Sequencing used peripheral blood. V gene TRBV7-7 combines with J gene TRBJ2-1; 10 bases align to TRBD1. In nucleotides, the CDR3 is TGTGCCAGCAGCGTGGACAGGGGGGCCTACAATGAGCAGTTCTTC. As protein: CASSVDRGAYNEQFF.